The source of this T cell receptor (beta chain) is a study of T cell clonotyping in hematopoietic cell transplantation. Recipient blood drawn about 28 days pretransplant and days 30, 100, 180 after. Produced via immunoSEQ multiplex PCR; TCRdb's table is partial and in-frame only. The sample records around 4,000 clones, approximately 94% being singletons. There are 17 residues in the CDR3. V lost 1 base, J lost 5 bases, and 15 bases stayed unmatched. Germline-derived CDR1 and CDR2 are GTSNPN and SVGIG (reference sequence). The specimen was peripheral blood mononuclear cells, collected 30 days after allogeneic stem cell transplant. This chain links TRBV30 with TRBJ2-5; 8 bases are a match to TRBD2. This receptor was taken from a male patient aged 70 to 79 who had an allogeneic stem cell transplant from an unrelated donor, so T cells may come from the graft donor. Some clones in this sample may be carry-over from other donors' samples. The CDR3 DNA reads as TGTGCCTGGAGTGGTTTTAAGCGGGAGTTTATGTATGAGACCCAGTACTTC. Amino acids: CAWSGFKREFMYETQYF.